The 24 T cell receptor beta chains below were found in one sample sequenced in a study of response to subunit inactivated influenza vaccine. TCRdb called the RT-PCR reads again in MiXCR, with one record for every CDR3 protein. The sample includes hundreds of thousands of distinct CDR3 sequences, approximately 12% of them seen just once. The sequencing here drew on PBMCs from blood, taken on the day of vaccination. These receptors were taken from a man aged 50-59 years who received an inactivated influenza vaccine.

The chain combines TRBV20-1 with TRBJ1-2, with no clear D. The V and J ends lost 3 bases and 0 bases respectively, with 5 bases between them. CDR1 DFQATT and CDR2 SNEGSKA come from the germline V gene (reference sequence). The CDR3 extends over 12 amino acids. The chain's CDR3 is CSASVANYGYTF. In nucleotides, the CDR3 is TGCAGTGCTAGTGTAGCTAACTATGGCTACACCTTC.

The rearrangement uses TRBV3-1 and TRBJ1-1; no definite D call. The CDR3 length is 14 residues. V was clipped by 4 bases and J by 4 bases, with 13 bases between them. Germline CDR1 is LGHDT and CDR2 is YNNKEL (reference sequence). CDR3 residues: CASSPTELGTEAFF. The CDR3 nucleotides read TGTGCCAGCAGCCCGACGGAACTCGGCACTGAAGCTTTCTTT.

This clonotype occurred a few times. This chain uses TRBV27 with TRBJ2-7; TRBD1 agrees at 9 bases. Germline V gene lookup returns CDR1 MNHEY and CDR2 SMNVEV (reference sequence). CDR3 length: 14 amino acids. V was pared by 5 bases and J by 6 bases, with 8 bases of the junction left unmatched. The CDR3: CASSARDRVSEQYF. The CDR3 bases are TGTGCCAGCAGTGCAAGGGACAGGGTGAGCGAGCAGTACTTC.

This clonotype was picked up a small number of times. The rearrangement uses TRBV4-1 and TRBJ1-4; 7 nucleotides align to TRBD1. CDR1 is MGHRA, CDR2 YSYEKL, per germline. The CDR3 length is 16 residues. Unmatched junction bases numbered 8, after V lost 0 bases and J lost 7 bases. This chain's CDR3 is CASSQESTGVGEKLFF. CDR3 bases: TGCGCCAGCAGCCAAGAGAGTACAGGGGTAGGTGAAAAACTGTTTTTT.

This clonotype has more than one count but fewer than ten. The CDR3 loop reads CSATDNEQFF. DNA for the CDR3: TGCAGTGCCACAGACAATGAGCAGTTCTTC. The V and J genes are TRBV20-1 and TRBJ2-1, with no clear D. Germline assignment: CDR1 DFQATT and CDR2 SNEGSKA (reference sequence). Trimming shortened V by 6 bases and J by 5 bases, and 5 bases separated the two germline ends. The CDR3 is 10 residues long.

The V and J genes are TRBV15 and TRBJ1-5, with a weak D call TRBD1 (6 bases). Trimming took 1 base from V and 2 from J, leaving 9 bases between them. Germline values: CDR1 LNHNV, CDR2 YYDKDF (reference sequence). CDR3 length equals 15 residues. The CDR3 region has the DNA TGTGCCACCAGCAGAGTAGGGGGAGGCAATCAGCCCCAGCATTTT. Amino acids: CATSRVGGGNQPQHF.

This clonotype was detected a few times. CDR3 region: CASSLGRGANTGELFF. The CDR3 nucleotides are TGCGCCAGCAGCTTGGGTCGGGGAGCGAACACCGGGGAGCTGTTTTTT. The J gene is TRBJ2-2, the V gene TRBV5-1; tentative D call: TRBD2 (5 bases). The V end was cut by 0 bases, the J end by 0 bases, with 9 bases between. The CDR3 contains 16 residues. Looked up from germline, CDR1 is SGHRS and CDR2 is YFSETQ.

The rearrangement links TRBV20-1 to TRBJ2-7, with 12 bases identical to TRBD2. The CDR3 has 18 amino acids. Trimming took 4 bases from V and 0 from J; bases not matched to a gene: 13. Per germline, CDR1 DFQATT and CDR2 SNEGSKA (reference sequence). The CDR3, as DNA: TGCAGTGCTATCTGGGGGCTAGCGGGGGGGATGGCCTCCTACGAGCAGTACTTC. This encodes CSAIWGLAGGMASYEQYF.

This clonotype was observed a few times. The chain links TRBV20-1 to TRBJ2-1, with D hard to call. Germline lookup yields CDR1 DFQATT and CDR2 SNEGSKA (reference sequence). The CDR3 spans 11 residues. V lost 6 bases and J lost 5, with 8 bases in between. DNA for the CDR3: TGCAGTGCCTGGATGAACAATGAGCAGTTCTTC. Translating gives CSAWMNNEQFF.

This clonotype was recorded a few times. CDR3 sequence: CASSPDARGTVGYTF. In DNA, the CDR3 is TGCGCCAGCAGCCCCGATGCGAGGGGCACGGTTGGCTACACCTTC. The V gene is TRBV4-3, the J gene TRBJ1-2; D is possibly TRBD1 (5 bases). CDR3 length equals 15 residues. V was pared by 4 bases and J by 7 bases, with 19 bases between. In germline, CDR1 is LGHNA, CDR2 YSLEER.

This clonotype was counted between two and nine times. This chain links TRBV4-2 with TRBJ2-1, with TRBD1 matching 7 bases. The junction had 4 bases not matched to a gene; V was cut back by 2 bases and J by 0 bases. Germline loops: CDR1 LGHNA, CDR2 YNFKEQ. The CDR3 spans 16 residues. The CDR3, as DNA: TGTGCCAGCAGCCAAAACAGGGGAAGCTCCTACAATGAGCAGTTCTTC. It translates to CASSQNRGSSYNEQFF.

This clonotype came up a few times. The chain couples TRBV29-1 to TRBJ1-1; the D is unclear. The germline gives CDR1 SQVTM, CDR2 ANQGSEA. The CDR3 is 12 amino acids. V lost 5 bases, J lost 7 bases, and 14 bases lay in between. CDR3 nucleotides: TGCAGCGTTCTTTTTCCGGCGGGTGAAGCTTTCTTT. It is translated as CSVLFPAGEAFF.

This clonotype was detected ten times or more. The chain has TRBV6-5 and TRBJ2-2, with D tentatively TRBD1 or TRBD2 (6 bases each). V lost 7 bases to trimming and J lost 5 bases, with 8 bases between them. The CDR3 contains 12 residues. Germline lookup yields CDR1 MNHEY and CDR2 SVGAGI. The CDR3 DNA reads TGTGCCAGCACGGGGGCAACCGGGGAGCTGTTTTTT. Protein: CASTGATGELFF.

In this sample, this clonotype turned up many times. The V call is TRBV7-9, the J call TRBJ1-5, with D tentatively TRBD1 (6 bases). Germline assignment: CDR1 SEHNR and CDR2 FQNEAQ (reference sequence). CDR3 length: 13 residues. V lost 4 bases to trimming and J lost 4 bases, with 8 bases between them. CDR3 nucleotides: TGTGCCAGCAGCTCCACAGGGAATCAGCCCCAGCATTTT. Protein sequence: CASSSTGNQPQHF.

The genes are TRBV12-3 or TRBV12-4 and TRBJ2-7, with 8 bases that match TRBD1. The CDR3 runs 15 residues. The V and J ends lost 1 base and 0 bases, in that order; junction bases with no gene match: 2. CDR3 bases: TGTGCCAGCAGTTTAGACAGGGGGTTCTCCTACGAGCAGTACTTC. Translating gives CASSLDRGFSYEQYF.

The rearrangement uses TRBV3-1 and TRBJ2-2; 8 positions match TRBD2. Germline V gives CDR1 LGHDT, CDR2 YNNKEL (reference sequence). V trimming: 1 base; J trimming: 4 bases; junction bases outside the gene matches: 2. This CDR3 contains 15 residues. In nucleotides, the CDR3 is TGTGCCAGCAGCCAAGCGGGACTAGTCACCGGGGAGCTGTTTTTT. The encoded protein is CASSQAGLVTGELFF. Drawing the rest from reference TRBV3-1 and TRBJ2-2, the complete variable domain is DTAVSQTPKYLVTQMGNDKSIKCEQNLGHDTMYWYKQDSKKFLKIMFSYNNKELIINETVPNRFSPKSPDKAHLNLHINSLELGDSAVYFCASSQAGLVTGELFFGEGSRLTVL.

The V gene is TRBV12-3 or TRBV12-4, the J gene TRBJ1-1, with a weak D call TRBD1 (5 bases). The V end was cut by 6 bases, the J end by 4 bases, with 15 bases between. The CDR3 sequence is 14 residues long. The CDR3 nucleotides read TGTGCCAGCAGGGCCGGGACGATAGGCACTGAAGCTTTCTTT. Its translation is CASRAGTIGTEAFF.

V is TRBV25-1 and J is TRBJ1-2; 9 nucleotides align to TRBD1. Per the germline V gene, CDR1 is MGHDK and CDR2 is SYGVNS. V gave up 4 bases and J gave up 6 bases; unmatched junction bases: 6. CDR3 length equals 14 residues. CDR3 in DNA: TGTGCCAGCAGTGCTAAGGGACAGGGTCATGGCTACACCTTC. As protein: CASSAKGQGHGYTF.

In this sample, this clonotype turned up a few times. V gene TRBV5-1 combines with J gene TRBJ2-5; TRBD2 matches at 13 bases. V lost 3 bases and J lost 5; bases outside the gene matches: 4. This CDR3 comprises 15 residues. Germline CDR1 and CDR2: SGHRS and YFSETQ. CDR3 amino acids: CASSWTSGSKETQYF. In DNA form, the CDR3 reads TGCGCCAGCAGCTGGACTAGCGGGAGCAAGGAGACCCAGTACTTC. Variable domain in full (rest from reference TRBV5-1 and TRBJ2-5): KAGVTQTPRYLIKTRGQQVTLSCSPISGHRSVSWYQQTPGQGLQFLFEYFSETQRNKGNFPGRFSGRQFSNSRSEMNVSTLELGDSALYLCASSWTSGSKETQYFGPGTRLLVL.

This clonotype was picked up a small number of times. This sequence joins TRBV5-1 and TRBJ1-6; D uncertain. Germline CDR1 is SGHRS and CDR2 is YFSETQ. V was pared by 0 bases and J by 10 bases, with 14 bases between. The CDR3 runs to 15 residues. The CDR3 DNA is TGCGCCAGCAGCTTGGCACAGCCCGCAGGATCACCCCTCCACTTT. It encodes CASSLAQPAGSPLHF.

V is TRBV4-3 and J is TRBJ2-3; D unclear. The CDR3 loop spans 12 amino acids. Trimming pared 5 bases from V and 10 bases from J, leaving 13 bases between. Germline V gene lookup returns CDR1 LGHNA and CDR2 YSLEER. CDR3 nucleotides: TGCGCCAGCAGCATACGGAGATTTGCGCAGTATTTT. This gives the protein CASSIRRFAQYF.

This clonotype was seen a few times. The chain has TRBV24-1 and TRBJ1-2; 11 bases are a match to TRBD1. CDR1 is KGHDR and CDR2 is SFDVKD in the germline V gene. This CDR3 region has 14 residues. The junction had 5 bases not matched to a gene; V was cut back by 4 bases and J by 8 bases. DNA for the CDR3: TGTGCCACCAGTGACCCCTGGACAGGGGGCGGCTACACCTTC. Translating gives CATSDPWTGGGYTF.

In DNA form, the CDR3 reads TGTGCCAGCAGTTTCGGGCCCAGGAATCAGCCCCAGCATTTT. Translation: CASSFGPRNQPQHF. The chain links TRBV12-3 or TRBV12-4 to TRBJ1-5; no firm D call. Trimming pared 3 bases from V and 4 bases from J, leaving 10 bases between. The CDR3 has 14 residues.

The rearrangement links TRBV4-3 to TRBJ2-3, with 11 bases matching TRBD2. The germline V gene has CDR1 LGHNA and CDR2 YSLEER. Trimming at V came to 0 bases and at J to 3 bases, leaving 8 bases not matched to a gene. This CDR3 region has 18 residues. DNA for the CDR3: TGCGCCAGCAGCCAAGAGCCCTCTCTAGCGGGAGGAACAGATACGCAGTATTTT. Translating it yields CASSQEPSLAGGTDTQYF.